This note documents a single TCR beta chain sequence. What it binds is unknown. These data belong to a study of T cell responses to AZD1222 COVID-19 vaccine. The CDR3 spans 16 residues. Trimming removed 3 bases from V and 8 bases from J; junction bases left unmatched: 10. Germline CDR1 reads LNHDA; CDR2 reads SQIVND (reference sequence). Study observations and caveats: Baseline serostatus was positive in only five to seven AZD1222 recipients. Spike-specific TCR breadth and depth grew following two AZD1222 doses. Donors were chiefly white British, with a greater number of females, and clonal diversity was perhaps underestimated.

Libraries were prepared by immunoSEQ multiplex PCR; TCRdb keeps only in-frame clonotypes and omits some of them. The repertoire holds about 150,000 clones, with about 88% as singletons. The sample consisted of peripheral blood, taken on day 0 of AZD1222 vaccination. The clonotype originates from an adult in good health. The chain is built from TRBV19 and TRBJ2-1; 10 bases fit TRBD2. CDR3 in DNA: TGTGCCAGTAGTATTTCGGCTAGCGGGAGTATGGATGAGCAGTTCTTC. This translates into CASSISASGSMDEQFF.